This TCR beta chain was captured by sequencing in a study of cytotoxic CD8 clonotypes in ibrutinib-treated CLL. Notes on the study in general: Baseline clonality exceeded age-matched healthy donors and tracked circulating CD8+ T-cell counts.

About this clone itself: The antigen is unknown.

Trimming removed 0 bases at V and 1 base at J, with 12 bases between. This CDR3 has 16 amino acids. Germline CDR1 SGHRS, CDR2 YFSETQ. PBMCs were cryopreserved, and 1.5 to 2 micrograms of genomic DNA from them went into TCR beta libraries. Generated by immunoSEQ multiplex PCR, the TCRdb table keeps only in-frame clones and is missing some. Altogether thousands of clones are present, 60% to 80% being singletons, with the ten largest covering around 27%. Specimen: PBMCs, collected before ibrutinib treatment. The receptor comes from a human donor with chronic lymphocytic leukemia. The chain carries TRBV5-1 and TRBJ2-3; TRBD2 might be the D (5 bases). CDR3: CASSLGRGHGTDTQYF. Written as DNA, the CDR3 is TGCGCCAGCAGCTTGGGACGCGGGCACGGCACAGATACGCAGTATTTT.